This T cell receptor beta chain was recorded in a study of CD8 T cells in Susac syndrome. The multiple sclerosis controls were treatment-naive patients with relapsing-remitting disease that was stable or active. Through negative isolation, CD4+ and CD8+ T cells were obtained, while TEMRA cells were enriched using FACS. CDR3 length: 15 amino acids. Trimming removed 3 bases at V and 5 bases at J, with 17 bases between. CDR1 is MNHEY and CDR2 is SMNVEV in the germline V gene (reference sequence). It was with random hexamers that 0.5 to 1 ug RNA was reverse transcribed. By means of immunoSEQ multiplex PCR, TCR beta CDR3 spanning 54 Vbeta and 13 Jbeta underwent amplification. TCRdb fed the immunoSEQ multiplex PCR reads into MiXCR, producing one record per CDR3 protein. The sample has over 200,000 distinct CDR3 sequences, around 93% seen once.

Sequences were obtained from CD4+ T cells from PBMCs. This TCR derives from a human donor with multiple sclerosis. This chain uses TRBV27 with TRBJ2-7, with D possibly TRBD2 on 6 matching bases. The CDR3 nucleotides read TGTGCCAGCAGTTTTACTGGTCGCGGGACTCACGAGCAGTACTTC. Protein sequence: CASSFTGRGTHEQYF.